The rows below give T cell receptor beta chains drawn from one sample of a study of cytomegalovirus exposure and HLA in healthy donors. Measured with immunoSEQ multiplex PCR; TCRdb has only the in-frame clones, and not every one. The repertoire consists of roughly 100,000 clones, with about four fifths occurring once and the leading ten covering 2.1%. Sample: PBMCs. Every receptor here comes from a man between 25 and 39 years old in good health and CMV-seronegative. Each CDR3 is given with its conserved first and last residue. D genes are given only for firm matches. A row's size may be missing; if present it is once, few, many or a size class.

V,D,size,J,DNA,CDR3
TRBV27,TRBD1,-,TRBJ1-1,TGTGCCAGCACCCCGGTGGGGTCAGGGGGATTTGGCACTGAAGCTTTCTTT,CASTPVGSGGFGTEAFF
TRBV6-4,-,-,TRBJ2-7,TGTGCCAGCAGGCGGCGCAGCACCTCTTACGAGCAGTACTTC,CASRRRSTSYEQYF
TRBV15,TRBD1,-,TRBJ2-3,TGTGCCACCAGCAGAGATACCGGGACAGGGAGGACGAACACAGATACGCAGTATTTT,CATSRDTGTGRTNTDTQYF
TRBV27,-,-,TRBJ2-3,TGTGCCAGCAGCCCGGGTGCCACAGATACGCAGTATTTT,CASSPGATDTQYF
TRBV27,-,-,TRBJ1-4,TGTGCCAGCAGTGGCGGGGGTTCTAGGGAAAAACTGTTTTTT,CASSGGGSREKLFF
TRBV25-1,-,-,TRBJ1-2,TGTGCCAGCAGTGATCGACTGGGGGCCTCTCGGGGCTACACCTTC,CASSDRLGASRGYTF
TRBV14,-,-,TRBJ2-2,TGTGCCAGCAGCCCAGGGTTTAGAGTAAACACCGGGGAGCTGTTTTTT,CASSPGFRVNTGELFF
TRBV5-7,-,-,TRBJ1-2,TGTGCCAGCAGCTTGCGGAGGGAAGGGAACTATGGCTACACCTTC,CASSLRREGNYGYTF
TRBV4-1,-,-,TRBJ2-4,TGCGCCAGCAGCCAAGGGCAGGCGGGATGGCTATTAGCCAAAAACATTCAGTACTTC,CASSQGQAGWLLAKNIQYF
TRBV7-9,-,-,TRBJ2-3,TGTTCCAGCAGCTTCAACATTGGCACAGATACGCAGTATTTT,CSSSFNIGTDTQYF
TRBV27,-,-,TRBJ2-3,TGTGCCAGCAGTAGCTTCGGCGCCAGGAAGGGGAGCACAGATACGCAGTATTTT,CASSSFGARKGSTDTQYF
TRBV1,-,-,TRBJ2-1,TGCACCAGCAGCCAACCACTAGCGGTGGATGAGCAGTTCTTC,CTSSQPLAVDEQFF
TRBV15,-,-,TRBJ2-7,TGTGCCACCAGCAGAGCCCAGCAGGGAGGAAACTCCTACGAGCAGTACTTC,CATSRAQQGGNSYEQYF
TRBV7-2,-,few,TRBJ2-7,TGTGCCAGCAGTAGAACGGGACAAGGGACGTACGAGCAGTACTTC,CASSRTGQGTYEQYF
TRBV6-1,TRBD1,-,TRBJ1-1,TGTGCCAGCACGATAGATCAGGGGGCGCGCACTGAAGCTTTCTTT,CASTIDQGARTEAFF
TRBV6-5,-,-,TRBJ2-7,TGTGCCAGCAGTTCTCCTACTAGCTGGTACGAGCAGTACTTC,CASSSPTSWYEQYF
TRBV7-2,-,-,TRBJ2-5,TGTGCCAGCAGCTTAGCGGGGCACCAGGGAGAGACCCAGTACTTC,CASSLAGHQGETQYF
TRBV2,-,medium-sized,TRBJ2-7,TGTGCCAGCAGTGAAGGGCACTCCTACGAGCAGTACTTC,CASSEGHSYEQYF
TRBV30,TRBD2,-,TRBJ2-2,TGTGCCTGGGACTTTTGGGGGCGGGGGGGTACCGGGGAGCTGTTTTTT,CAWDFWGRGGTGELFF
TRBV27,-,-,TRBJ2-5,TGTGCCAGCAGCCCTGACAGCCAAGAGACCCAGTACTTC,CASSPDSQETQYF
TRBV6-5,-,few,TRBJ2-1,TGTGCCAGCAGTTACGCCGTGTCGCGGAACAATGAGCAGTTCTTC,CASSYAVSRNNEQFF
TRBV9,TRBD2,-,TRBJ2-3,TGTGCCAGCAGCGCCCGAGCGGGATCAGATACGCAGTATTTT,CASSARAGSDTQYF
TRBV6-6,TRBD1,-,TRBJ2-7,TGTGCCAGCAGAGTTGGACAGGCCTACGAGCAGTACTTC,CASRVGQAYEQYF
TRBV13,TRBD1,once,TRBJ2-5,TGTGCCAGCAGCGAATGGGACAGACAAGAGACCCAGTACTTC,CASSEWDRQETQYF
TRBV28,-,once,TRBJ1-5,TGTGCCAGCACTACTATTATGAAGAACAATCAGCCCCAGCATTTT,CASTTIMKNNQPQHF
TRBV5-1,TRBD2,-,TRBJ2-7,TGCGCCAGCAGCGTAGTCGGGAGGGCCGGGATCGAGCAGTACTTC,CASSVVGRAGIEQYF
TRBV10-3,-,-,TRBJ1-2,TGTGCCATCAGTGGGGGACCCAGGGAGGGCGGCTACACCTTC,CAISGGPREGGYTF
TRBV2,-,-,TRBJ1-2,TGTGCCAGCGGAATTGAACAGATCTATGGCCACACCTTC,CASGIEQIYGHTF
TRBV15,TRBD2,-,TRBJ2-7,TGTGCCACCAGACCCTCGGGACTAGCCGAGCAGTACTTC,CATRPSGLAEQYF
TRBV28,TRBD1,-,TRBJ2-2,TGTGCCAGTTACAGGGGGATTGGAACCGGGGAGCTGTTTTTT,CASYRGIGTGELFF
TRBV6-5,-,-,TRBJ2-7,TGTGCCAGCAGTTATCTCACAGGATACGAGCAGTACTTC,CASSYLTGYEQYF
TRBV4-1,-,-,TRBJ1-2,TGCGCCAGCCGGGCCGGGCAGGGGACGTCTAACTATGGCTACACCTTC,CASRAGQGTSNYGYTF
TRBV4-3,TRBD2,-,TRBJ2-1,TGCGCCAGCAGCCACCGACTAGCAGCCATTGAGCAGTTCTTC,CASSHRLAAIEQFF
TRBV5-1,TRBD2,-,TRBJ2-1,TGCGCCAGCAGATTAGGGACTAGCGGGAGAGTCAATGAGCAGTTCTTC,CASRLGTSGRVNEQFF
TRBV19,-,-,TRBJ2-1,TGTGCCAGTAGTGTCGTCCAGAGGAGCAATGAGCAGTTCTTC,CASSVVQRSNEQFF